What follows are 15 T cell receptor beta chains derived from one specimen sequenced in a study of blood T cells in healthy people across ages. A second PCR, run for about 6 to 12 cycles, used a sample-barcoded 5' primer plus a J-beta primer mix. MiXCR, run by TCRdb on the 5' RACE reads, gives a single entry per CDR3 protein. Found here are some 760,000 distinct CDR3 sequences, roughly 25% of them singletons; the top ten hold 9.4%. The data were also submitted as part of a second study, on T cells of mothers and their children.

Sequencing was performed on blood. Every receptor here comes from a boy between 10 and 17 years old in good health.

CDR3 sequence reads: CASSLIADIQYF. CDR3 bases: TGTGCCAGCAGCTTAATAGCGGACATTCAGTATTTT. This chain joins TRBV7-2 and TRBJ2-3; TRBD2 is a possible D gene (6 bases). This CDR3 has 12 amino acids. V shed 2 bases and J shed 12 bases, with 12 bases lying between them. Germline assignment: CDR1 SGHTA and CDR2 FQGNSA.

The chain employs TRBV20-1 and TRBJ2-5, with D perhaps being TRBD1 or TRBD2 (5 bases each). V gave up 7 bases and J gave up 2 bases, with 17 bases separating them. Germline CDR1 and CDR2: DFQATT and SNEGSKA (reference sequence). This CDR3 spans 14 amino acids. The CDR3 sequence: CSGKRSGRQETQYF. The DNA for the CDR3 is TGCAGTGGGAAGAGGTCGGGGCGTCAAGAGACCCAGTACTTC.

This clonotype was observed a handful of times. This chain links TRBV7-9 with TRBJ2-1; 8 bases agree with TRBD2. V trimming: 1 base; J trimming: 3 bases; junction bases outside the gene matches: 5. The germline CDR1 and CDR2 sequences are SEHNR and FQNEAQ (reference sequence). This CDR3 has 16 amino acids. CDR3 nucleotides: TGTGCCAGCAGCTTAGAATCGGGAGGGAACTACAATGAGCAGTTCTTC. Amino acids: CASSLESGGNYNEQFF. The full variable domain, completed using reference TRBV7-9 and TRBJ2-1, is DTGVSQNPRHKITKRGQNVTFRCDPISEHNRLYWYRQTLGQGPEFLTYFQNEAQLEKSRLLSDRFSAERPKGSFSTLEIQRTEQGDSAMYLCASSLESGGNYNEQFFGPGTRLTVL.

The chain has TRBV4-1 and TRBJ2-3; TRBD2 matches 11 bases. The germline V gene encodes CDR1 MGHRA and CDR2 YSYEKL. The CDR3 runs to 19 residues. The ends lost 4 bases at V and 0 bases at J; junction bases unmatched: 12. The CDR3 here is CASSPELAGVITSTDTQYF. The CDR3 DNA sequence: TGCGCCAGCAGCCCCGAACTAGCGGGAGTGATTACTAGCACAGATACGCAGTATTTT.

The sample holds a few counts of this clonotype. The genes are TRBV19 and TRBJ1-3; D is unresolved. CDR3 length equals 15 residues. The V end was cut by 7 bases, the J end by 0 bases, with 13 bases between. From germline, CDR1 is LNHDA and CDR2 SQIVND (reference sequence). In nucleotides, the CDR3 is TGTGCCAGTACCATGGCAGTGAACTCTGGAAACACCATATATTTT. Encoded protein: CASTMAVNSGNTIYF.

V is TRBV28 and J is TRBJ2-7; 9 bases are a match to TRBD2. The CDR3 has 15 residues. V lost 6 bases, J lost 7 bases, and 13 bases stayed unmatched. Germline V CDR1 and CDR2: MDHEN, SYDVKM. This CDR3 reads CASRGALAGSFEQYF. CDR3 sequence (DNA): TGTGCCAGCAGGGGGGCCCTAGCGGGGTCCTTTGAGCAGTACTTC.

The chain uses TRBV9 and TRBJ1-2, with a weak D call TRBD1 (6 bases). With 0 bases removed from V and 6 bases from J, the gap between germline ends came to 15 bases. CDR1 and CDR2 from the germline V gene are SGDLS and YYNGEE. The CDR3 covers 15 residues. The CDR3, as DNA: TGTGCCAGCAGCGTAGGATCGGGGGCGTCCCATGGCTACACCTTC. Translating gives CASSVGSGASHGYTF.

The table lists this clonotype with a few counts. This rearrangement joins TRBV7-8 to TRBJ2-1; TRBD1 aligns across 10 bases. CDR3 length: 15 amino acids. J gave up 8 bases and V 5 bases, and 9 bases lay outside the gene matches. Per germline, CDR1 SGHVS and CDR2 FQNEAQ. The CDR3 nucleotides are TGTGCCAGCAGCCTGAGGTACGGGACAGGGGATGAGCAGTTCTTC. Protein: CASSLRYGTGDEQFF.

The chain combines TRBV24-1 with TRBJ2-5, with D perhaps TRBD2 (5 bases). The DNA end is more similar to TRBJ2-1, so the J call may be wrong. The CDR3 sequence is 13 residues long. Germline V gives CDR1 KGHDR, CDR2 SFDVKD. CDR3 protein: CATSEGLGSEQFF. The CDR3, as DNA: TGTGCCACCAGTGAGGGATTGGGGAGTGAGCAGTTCTTC.

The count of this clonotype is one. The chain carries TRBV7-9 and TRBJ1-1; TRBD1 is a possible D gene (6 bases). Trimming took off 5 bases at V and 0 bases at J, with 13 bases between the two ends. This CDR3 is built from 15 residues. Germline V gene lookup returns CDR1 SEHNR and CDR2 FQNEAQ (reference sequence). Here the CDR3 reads CASSILQGMNTEAFF. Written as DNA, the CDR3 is TGTGCCAGCAGCATACTACAGGGAATGAACACTGAAGCTTTCTTT.

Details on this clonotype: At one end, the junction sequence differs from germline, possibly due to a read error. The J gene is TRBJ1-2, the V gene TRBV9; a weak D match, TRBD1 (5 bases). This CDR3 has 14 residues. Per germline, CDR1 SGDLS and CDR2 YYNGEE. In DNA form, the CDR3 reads TGTGCCGGCAGCGTGGGACGGTCAGGATCTGGCTACACCTTC. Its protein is CAGSVGRSGSGYTF.

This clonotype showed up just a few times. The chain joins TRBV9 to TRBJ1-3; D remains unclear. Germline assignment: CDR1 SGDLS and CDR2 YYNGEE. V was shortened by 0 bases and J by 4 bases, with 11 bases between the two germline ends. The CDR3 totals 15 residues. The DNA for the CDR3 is TGTGCCAGCAGCGTAGACGGGTTCGGGGGAAACACCATATATTTT. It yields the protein CASSVDGFGGNTIYF.

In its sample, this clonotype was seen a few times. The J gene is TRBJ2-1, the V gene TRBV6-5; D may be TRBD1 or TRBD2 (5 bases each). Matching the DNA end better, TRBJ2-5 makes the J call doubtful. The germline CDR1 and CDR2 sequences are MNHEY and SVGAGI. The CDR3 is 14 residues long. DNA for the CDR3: TGTGCCAGCAGGCCTCAGGGAGATCAGGAGACCCAGTACTTC. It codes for CASRPQGDQETQYF.

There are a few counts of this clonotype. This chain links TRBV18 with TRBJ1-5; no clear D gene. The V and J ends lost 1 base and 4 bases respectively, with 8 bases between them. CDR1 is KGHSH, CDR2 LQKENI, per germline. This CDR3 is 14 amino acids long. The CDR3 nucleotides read TGTGCCAGCTCACCACAGGGAATGAATCAGCCCCAGCATTTT. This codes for CASSPQGMNQPQHF.

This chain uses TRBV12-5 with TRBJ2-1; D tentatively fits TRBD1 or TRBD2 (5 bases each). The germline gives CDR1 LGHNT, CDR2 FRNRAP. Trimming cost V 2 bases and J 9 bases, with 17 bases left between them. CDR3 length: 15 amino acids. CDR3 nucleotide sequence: TGTGCTAGTGGTTTGCCCCGAACCCCTGGGGGTGAGCAGTTCTTC. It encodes CASGLPRTPGGEQFF.